These T cell receptor beta chains were read from a single sample in a study of OX40 agonist ivuxolimab in advanced cancers. Clones were sequenced by immunoSEQ multiplex PCR, and TCRdb holds only the in-frame ones, with some missing. Of around 44,000 clones listed, approximately 86% were seen once; the top ten hold 10% to 15%. The starting material was CD4+ or CD8+ T cells sorted from blood, obtained in a trial of the OX40 agonist ivuxolimab. The receptors here all came from an adult with an advanced solid tumor such as melanoma, head and neck, liver or kidney cancer. Each CDR3 is given with its conserved first and last residue. The order of the fields is clone size, V gene, J gene, CDR3 length, D gene, CDR3 protein, CDR3 DNA. D genes are given only for firm matches. Size is stated for part of the rows, as once, few or many counts, or as a class when the clone is expanded.

.	TRBV4-3	TRBJ2-3	19	.	CASSQDLMRAALRADTQYF	TGCGCCAGCAGCCAAGATCTAATGAGGGCCGCCTTACGCGCAGATACGCAGTATTTT
.	TRBV7-8	TRBJ2-3	16	.	CASSPMTGTGTDTQYF	TGTGCCAGCAGCCCTATGACCGGAACAGGGACAGATACGCAGTATTTT
.	TRBV6-1	TRBJ1-2	14	.	CASSGSSGNYGYTF	TGTGCCAGCAGTGGAAGTTCCGGTAACTATGGCTACACCTTC
.	TRBV9	TRBJ2-3	17	TRBD2	CASSGLAGTSGADTQYF	TGTGCCAGCAGCGGACTAGCGGGGACATCGGGGGCAGATACGCAGTATTTT
.	TRBV7-9	TRBJ2-7	12	.	CASSLGSYEQYF	TGTGCCAGCAGCTTAGGGAGCTACGAGCAGTACTTC
.	TRBV4-1	TRBJ2-7	15	.	CASSQAGLGKGEQYF	TGCGCCAGCAGCCAGGCGGGACTTGGAAAAGGGGAGCAGTACTTC
.	TRBV6-6	TRBJ2-2	13	.	CASTGYIPGELFF	TGTGCCAGTACAGGGTACATCCCCGGGGAGCTGTTTTTT
.	TRBV19	TRBJ2-5	14	.	CASSIDGAERAQYF	TGTGCCAGTAGTATAGATGGGGCGGAACGGGCCCAGTACTTC
.	TRBV28	TRBJ2-5	17	.	CASSRESSGTGYRTQYF	TGTGCCAGCAGTAGGGAGTCGTCCGGGACTGGATATCGGACCCAGTACTTC
.	TRBV7-9	TRBJ1-1	15	.	CASSLKGVLNTEAFF	TGTGCCAGCAGCTTAAAGGGGGTCCTGAACACTGAAGCTTTCTTT
.	TRBV9	TRBJ2-5	12	TRBD2	CASSAGGETQYF	TGTGCCAGCAGCGCCGGGGGGGAGACCCAGTACTTC
.	TRBV16	TRBJ2-3	16	TRBD1	CASSPRAGGYTDTQYF	TGTGCCAGCAGCCCCCGGGCAGGGGGTTACACAGATACGCAGTATTTT
once	TRBV27	TRBJ2-5	12	.	CASSMGKETQYF	TGTGCCAGCAGCATGGGGAAAGAGACCCAGTACTTC
.	TRBV28	TRBJ2-7	12	.	CASSSTGYEQYF	TGTGCCAGCAGTTCGACGGGTTACGAGCAGTACTTC
.	TRBV5-6	TRBJ2-3	15	.	CASSLWVGGLDTQYF	TGTGCCAGCAGCTTGTGGGTGGGGGGCTTGGATACGCAGTATTTT
.	TRBV28	TRBJ2-5	15	.	CASSPSLGGGETQYF	TGTGCCAGCAGTCCGTCCCTGGGGGGTGGAGAGACCCAGTACTTC
.	TRBV29-1	TRBJ2-7	16	TRBD2	CSVENPTSGSSYEQYF	TGCAGCGTTGAAAACCCTACTAGCGGGAGCTCCTACGAGCAGTACTTC
few	TRBV6-5	TRBJ2-1	12	TRBD1	CASSTTGDEQFF	TGTGCCAGCAGCACCACAGGGGATGAGCAGTTCTTC
.	TRBV19	TRBJ1-5	13	.	CASNRQGHQPQHF	TGTGCCAGTAACCGGCAGGGGCATCAGCCCCAGCATTTT
once	TRBV13	TRBJ2-1	22	.	CASSSQTSGGPTRGPYYNEQFF	TGTGCCAGCAGCTCACAGACTAGTGGGGGCCCAACCAGGGGTCCCTACTACAATGAGCAGTTCTTC
.	TRBV5-4	TRBJ1-2	15	.	CASSPHRDRDYGYTF	TGTGCCAGCAGCCCCCACAGGGATCGAGACTATGGCTACACCTTC
.	TRBV15	TRBJ1-2	14	TRBD1	CATSRDTGDAGYTF	TGTGCCACCAGCAGAGACACAGGGGATGCGGGCTACACCTTC
.	TRBV7-6	TRBJ1-2	17	.	CASSPMESDRWVGGYTF	TGTGCCAGCAGCCCGATGGAGTCAGACCGGTGGGTGGGTGGCTACACCTTC
.	TRBV4-3	TRBJ2-1	15	TRBD1	CASSHDGTAYNEQFF	TGCGCCAGCAGCCACGACGGGACAGCCTACAATGAGCAGTTCTTC
.	TRBV7-7	TRBJ1-5	13	.	CASGPGVGQPQHF	TGTGCTAGCGGCCCGGGCGTAGGCCAGCCCCAGCATTTT
.	TRBV2	TRBJ2-1	15	.	CASSRLVGATNEQFF	TGTGCCAGCAGTCGCCTAGTGGGGGCAACCAATGAGCAGTTCTTC
.	TRBV7-3	TRBJ1-1	15	.	CASSPSPGPGTEAFF	TGTGCCAGCAGCCCGTCCCCAGGGCCGGGCACTGAAGCTTTCTTT
.	TRBV5-6	TRBJ1-1	14	.	CASSLPHQNTEAFF	TGTGCCAGCAGCTTGCCCCACCAGAACACTGAAGCTTTCTTT
few	TRBV4-1	TRBJ1-1	14	TRBD1	CASSFRQGTTEAFF	TGCGCCAGCAGCTTTCGACAGGGGACCACTGAAGCTTTCTTT
medium-sized	TRBV4-2	TRBJ1-1	17	TRBD1	CASSQPRDRGSWTEAFF	TGTGCCAGCAGCCAACCCCGGGACAGGGGCTCCTGGACTGAAGCTTTCTTT
once	TRBV5-8	TRBJ1-5	16	.	CASSLASGTVNQPQHF	TGTGCCAGCAGCTTGGCATCTGGGACGGTGAATCAGCCCCAGCATTTT
.	TRBV27	TRBJ2-5	14	.	CASSRTEGGETQYF	TGTGCCAGCAGCCGAACCGAAGGGGGAGAGACCCAGTACTTC
.	TRBV7-6	TRBJ2-7	14	TRBD2	CASSPMGEGYEQYF	TGTGCCAGCAGCCCCATGGGGGAGGGGTACGAGCAGTACTTC
few	TRBV6-5	TRBJ1-2	12	.	CASSGTNYGYTF	TGTGCCAGCAGTGGGACTAACTATGGCTACACCTTC
.	TRBV4-1	TRBJ1-1	11	.	CASSHLQGAFF	TGCGCCAGCAGCCATTTACAGGGAGCTTTCTTT
.	TRBV19	TRBJ1-6	15	TRBD1	CASSPQQGAISPLHF	TGTGCCAGTAGTCCCCAGCAGGGGGCTATATCACCCCTCCACTTT
.	TRBV14	TRBJ1-1	15	.	CASSQAGALNTEAFF	TGTGCCAGCAGCCAAGCTGGGGCCTTGAACACTGAAGCTTTCTTT
.	TRBV7-8	TRBJ2-7	15	.	CASSEEYEPSYEQYF	TGTGCCAGCAGCGAAGAATACGAACCCAGTTACGAGCAGTACTTC
.	TRBV14	TRBJ1-1	12	TRBD1	CASGTVNTEAFF	TGTGCCAGCGGGACAGTGAACACTGAAGCTTTCTTT
.	TRBV4-1	TRBJ1-1	13	.	CASSHTIGTEAFF	TGCGCCAGCAGCCATACAATAGGCACTGAAGCTTTCTTT
.	TRBV14	TRBJ1-2	14	TRBD1	CASSRLRTGDGYTF	TGTGCCAGCAGCCGTCTAAGGACAGGAGATGGCTACACCTTC
few	TRBV7-9	TRBJ1-1	14	.	CASSSWVENTEAFF	TGTGCCAGCAGCTCCTGGGTGGAAAACACTGAAGCTTTCTTT
.	TRBV6-6	TRBJ1-5	14	.	CASSLTGINQPQHF	TGTGCCAGCAGTTTAACAGGGATTAATCAGCCCCAGCATTTT
.	TRBV7-9	TRBJ1-1	16	.	CASSLALARLNTEAFF	TGTGCCAGCAGCTTAGCGCTGGCCAGACTGAACACTGAAGCTTTCTTT
.	TRBV11-2	TRBJ1-5	15	.	CASSLDADSNQPQHF	TGTGCCAGCAGCTTAGATGCAGATAGCAATCAGCCCCAGCATTTT
few	TRBV9	TRBJ1-5	16	.	CASSVGTTYSNQPQHF	TGTGCCAGCAGCGTGGGGACGACATATAGCAATCAGCCCCAGCATTTT
.	TRBV19	TRBJ1-4	13	.	CASSNQGPEKLFF	TGTGCCAGTAGTAACCAGGGGCCCGAAAAACTGTTTTTT
.	TRBV6-4	TRBJ2-3	14	TRBD1	CASSPRQGSDTQYF	TGTGCCAGCAGTCCCCGACAGGGTTCAGATACGCAGTATTTT
.	TRBV5-1	TRBJ1-1	16	.	CASSLIQGIVHTEAFF	TGCGCCAGCAGCTTGATACAGGGCATTGTACACACTGAAGCTTTCTTT
.	TRBV28	TRBJ1-4	17	.	CASSDAGKGATNEKLFF	TGTGCCAGCAGTGACGCAGGGAAGGGAGCAACTAATGAAAAACTGTTTTTT
.	TRBV6-6	TRBJ1-5	10	.	CASGDPPQHF	TGTGCCAGCGGGGACCCCCCCCAGCATTTT
.	TRBV5-5	TRBJ1-5	17	TRBD1	CASSLAFRDRENQPQHF	TGTGCCAGCAGCTTGGCCTTTAGGGACAGAGAAAATCAGCCCCAGCATTTT
.	TRBV15	TRBJ2-7	15	.	CATSRDGQGSDEQYF	TGTGCCACCAGCAGAGATGGGCAGGGGTCGGACGAGCAGTACTTC
.	TRBV19	TRBJ2-7	18	TRBD1	CASSIVGFLGTGNYEQYF	TGTGCCAGTAGTATAGTTGGGTTTCTGGGGACAGGGAACTACGAGCAGTACTTC
.	TRBV29-1	TRBJ2-7	18	.	CSVQTGFWGTGSSYEQYF	TGCAGCGTCCAAACAGGATTCTGGGGAACGGGGTCTTCCTACGAGCAGTACTTC
.	TRBV5-1	TRBJ2-7	13	TRBD1	CASSSGQTYEQYF	TGCGCCAGCAGCTCGGGACAGACATACGAGCAGTACTTC
.	TRBV7-9	TRBJ1-1	15	.	CASSLEVGENTEAFF	TGTGCCAGCAGCTTAGAAGTCGGCGAGAACACTGAAGCTTTCTTT
.	TRBV19	TRBJ2-1	13	.	CASSRGRNNEQFF	TGTGCCAGTAGTAGGGGCAGGAACAATGAGCAGTTCTTC
.	TRBV19	TRBJ2-5	13	.	CASRPGVQETQYF	TGTGCCAGTAGACCTGGGGTACAAGAGACCCAGTACTTC